The following is a T cell receptor beta chain sequence with its context. The antigen remains unidentified. This sample stems from a study of T cell responses to AZD1222 COVID-19 vaccine. Clones were read by immunoSEQ multiplex PCR, and TCRdb kept only the in-frame ones, dropping some. This sample has about 120,000 clones, with about 85% found just once. Study observations and caveats: Seropositivity was recorded at baseline in only 6 or 7 AZD1222 recipients.

The sample in question was peripheral blood, obtained 28 days after the second AZD1222 dose. This receptor was obtained from an adult who received the AZD1222 COVID-19 vaccine.

CDR3 protein: CASSRDSQGWDQPQHF. The CDR3 coding sequence is TGTGCCAGCAGCCGAGATTCACAGGGGTGGGATCAGCCCCAGCATTTT. The chain recombines TRBV4-2 with TRBJ1-5, with 7 positions matching TRBD1. The V gene's germline CDR1 is LGHNA and CDR2 YNFKEQ. V trimming: 4 bases; J trimming: 5 bases; junction bases outside the gene matches: 11. This CDR3 spans 16 amino acids.